The 29 T cell receptor beta chains below were found in one sample sequenced in a study of cytotoxic CD8 clonotypes in ibrutinib-treated CLL listed by TCRdb under 2021. The intended sense of this specimen's time point label: less than 30 months on ibrutinib. Libraries were built with the immunoSEQ multiplex PCR assay. TCRdb took over this immuneACCESS table, retaining in-frame rearrangements with V and J assigned. Such tables are incomplete; in checked studies, under half of the missing clones stem from an unresolved V gene, and the remainder is unexplained. Within this sample are over 150,000 clones, with approximately 72% of them counted one time only. Around 15% of the sample goes to the ten largest clones. Source: PBMCs, taken after 24 months of ibrutinib treatment. The receptor source for this set is a human donor with chronic lymphocytic leukemia.

This rearrangement joins TRBV14 to TRBJ2-1; D unclear. The CDR3 spans 13 residues. Trimming removed 1 base at V and 4 bases at J, with 5 bases between. The germline CDR1 and CDR2 sequences are SGHDN and FVKESK. The CDR3 region is CASSQVRYNEQFF. The CDR3 DNA is TGTGCCAGCAGCCAAGTCCGATACAATGAGCAGTTCTTC.

The chain couples TRBV5-1 to TRBJ1-3; D is undetermined. Trimming removed 2 bases at V and 2 bases at J, with 14 bases between. Germline CDR1 reads SGHRS; CDR2 reads YFSETQ. The CDR3 has 16 amino acids. CDR3 nucleotide sequence: TGCGCCAGCAGCTTTTTGGGGTACTTGGCTGGAAACACCATATATTTT. Translated, it gives CASSFLGYLAGNTIYF. Based on the CDR3 plus reference TRBV5-1 and TRBJ1-3, the full variable domain is KAGVTQTPRYLIKTRGQQVTLSCSPISGHRSVSWYQQTPGQGLQFLFEYFSETQRNKGNFPGRFSGRQFSNSRSEMNVSTLELGDSALYLCASSFLGYLAGNTIYFGEGSWLTVV.

This clone appeared a few times. The rearrangement links TRBV5-6 to TRBJ1-2; 8 bases map to TRBD1. Germline-derived CDR1 and CDR2 are SGHDT and YYEEEE. The junction had 1 base not matched to a gene; V was cut back by 2 bases and J by 4 bases. The CDR3 is made up of 13 amino acids. CDR3 residues: CASSFQGAYGYTF. The CDR3 DNA is TGTGCCAGCAGCTTTCAGGGGGCCTATGGCTACACCTTC. Full variable domain (outside the CDR3, taken from reference TRBV5-6 and TRBJ1-2): DAGVTQSPTHLIKTRGQQVTLRCSPKSGHDTVSWYQQALGQGPQFIFQYYEEEERQRGNFPDRFSGHQFPNYSSELNVNALLLGDSALYLCASSFQGAYGYTFGSGTRLTVV.

The chain joins TRBV18 to TRBJ1-1, with D unresolved. The CDR3 is 17 amino acids. The V and J ends lost 3 bases and 3 bases respectively, with 20 bases between them. Germline-derived CDR1 and CDR2 are KGHSH and LQKENI. The CDR3 reads CASSPTPGGGGHTEAFF. CDR3 coding DNA: TGTGCCAGCTCACCCACCCCAGGTGGCGGCGGACACACTGAAGCTTTCTTT.

This chain joins TRBV15 and TRBJ1-5, with TRBD1 matching over 7 bases. Germline lookup yields CDR1 LNHNV and CDR2 YYDKDF (reference sequence). Unmatched junction bases numbered 8, after V lost 0 bases and J lost 3 bases. The CDR3 sequence is 17 residues long. CDR3 loop: CATSRDTGTEPNQPQHF. DNA for the CDR3: TGTGCCACCAGCAGAGACACCGGGACAGAGCCCAATCAGCCCCAGCATTTT.

The gene calls are TRBV5-4 and TRBJ2-7, with D perhaps TRBD2 (5 bases). V shed 0 bases and J shed 12 bases, with 13 bases lying between them. CDR3 size: 12 residues. Germline V lookup: CDR1 SGHNT, CDR2 YYREEE (reference sequence). The chain's CDR3 is CASSLDGEMVYF. Written as DNA, the CDR3 is TGTGCCAGCAGCTTGGATGGGGAGATGGTGTACTTC.

This chain joins TRBV30 and TRBJ2-5; 13 bases are shared with TRBD2. In germline, CDR1 is GTSNPN, CDR2 SVGIG (reference sequence). The CDR3 totals 15 residues. Trimming cost V 0 bases and J 6 bases; bases outside gene matches: 4. CDR3 in amino acids: CAWSVTSGRLQTQYF. As DNA, the CDR3 is TGTGCCTGGAGTGTGACTAGCGGGAGGCTGCAGACCCAGTACTTC.

The chain employs TRBV6-5 and TRBJ1-3, with D possibly TRBD1 on 6 matching bases. Between the trimmed V and J ends, which lost 7 bases and 8 bases, there was a span of 15 bases. This CDR3 contains 13 residues. Germline V gene data show CDR1 as MNHEY and CDR2 as SVGAGI. As DNA, the CDR3 is TGTGCCAGCAAATCTGGGGGCTCGGACACCATATATTTT. Translated, it gives CASKSGGSDTIYF.

The J gene is TRBJ2-5, the V gene TRBV9; D uncertain. The germline V and J ends were trimmed by 4 bases and 2 bases, with 27 bases remaining between them. There are 19 residues in the CDR3. Per germline, CDR1 SGDLS and CDR2 YYNGEE. The CDR3 bases are TGTGCCAGCAGCCCCCGCGCCCCCGCCGGGTCGGGCATTCAAGAGACCCAGTACTTC. It specifies CASSPRAPAGSGIQETQYF. The full variable domain, in which reference TRBV9 and TRBJ2-5 provide the parts outside the CDR3, is DSGVTQTPKHLITATGQRVTLRCSPRSGDLSVYWYQQSLDQGLQFLIQYYNGEERAKGNILERFSAQQFPDLHSELNLSSLELGDSALYFCASSPRAPAGSGIQETQYFGPGTRLLVL.

V is TRBV19 and J is TRBJ2-7; 9 bases agree with TRBD1. The CDR3 contains 14 residues. The V segment lost 5 bases and the J segment 4 bases; nucleotides outside the gene matches: 6. The germline V gene has CDR1 LNHDA and CDR2 SQIVND (reference sequence). The CDR3 DNA reads TGTGCCAGTAGTCCGGGACAGGGATGGTACGAGCAGTACTTC. It is translated as CASSPGQGWYEQYF.

The rearrangement uses TRBV7-8 and TRBJ2-5; D is perhaps TRBD1 (6 bases). Germline V CDR1 and CDR2: SGHVS, FQNEAQ. The CDR3 is 15 residues long. The V end lost 5 bases, the J end lost 5 bases, and 18 bases lay between the germline ends. The CDR3 DNA follows: TGTGCCAGCAGCGGACGCTGGGGGCCTGGGGAGACCCAGTACTTC. Residues: CASSGRWGPGETQYF.

The chain combines TRBV7-2 with TRBJ1-2; 7 positions agree with TRBD1. Trimming took 1 base from V and 4 from J; bases not matched to a gene: 6. From germline, CDR1 is SGHTA and CDR2 FQGNSA. The CDR3 extends over 15 amino acids. The CDR3 protein is CASSLEGALSYGYTF. The CDR3 DNA reads TGTGCCAGCAGCTTAGAGGGGGCGCTGAGCTATGGCTACACCTTC.

The chain combines TRBV11-2 with TRBJ2-5; D gene ambiguous. The CDR3 is made up of 11 amino acids. V dropped 5 bases and J dropped 4 bases, with 5 bases sitting between them. Per germline, CDR1 SGHAT and CDR2 FQNNGV. The CDR3 reads CASSPRETQYF. The DNA of the CDR3 is TGTGCCAGCAGCCCGAGAGAGACCCAGTACTTC.

The chain employs TRBV7-2 and TRBJ2-3, with D tentatively TRBD1 (6 bases). The germline V gene has CDR1 SGHTA and CDR2 FQGNSA. Deletions cut 3 bases from V and 6 bases from J, with 19 bases between. This CDR3 comprises 16 residues. CDR3 nucleotides: TGTGCCAGCAGCTTCGCGCAGGGGCGCGGTGTTGATACGCAGTATTTT. This codes for CASSFAQGRGVDTQYF.

The rearrangement uses TRBV6-1 and TRBJ2-5, with a weak D call TRBD1 (6 bases). V dropped 4 bases and J dropped 4 bases, with 13 bases sitting between them. The CDR3 sequence is 14 residues long. In germline, CDR1 is MNHNS, CDR2 SASEGT. CDR3 loop: CASSGRWGRETQYF. The CDR3 DNA reads TGTGCCAGCAGTGGCCGGTGGGGGCGAGAGACCCAGTACTTC.

This clone showed up just once. The chain uses TRBV6-1 and TRBJ2-3; 13 nucleotides line up with TRBD2. V lost 3 bases to trimming and J lost 1 base; unmatched junction nucleotides: 4. The CDR3 consists of 17 residues. Germline-derived CDR1 and CDR2 are MNHNS and SASEGT. CDR3 amino acids: CASSDPGLAGRTDTQYF. For the CDR3, the DNA is TGTGCCAGCAGTGACCCGGGACTAGCGGGACGCACAGATACGCAGTATTTT.

This clone has only one observation. The chain employs TRBV5-4 and TRBJ2-7; D possibly corresponds to TRBD2 (6 bases). Per germline, CDR1 SGHNT and CDR2 YYREEE (reference sequence). V was cut by 4 bases and J by 7 bases, with 21 bases left in between. The CDR3 runs to 15 residues. The CDR3 coding sequence is TGTGCCAGCAGCCCGGCGACTAGTACTATGGGGGAGCAGTACTTC. It is translated as CASSPATSTMGEQYF.

The rearrangement joins TRBV4-3 to TRBJ1-2; D is perhaps TRBD1 (5 bases). Trimming pared 0 bases from V and 0 bases from J, leaving 11 bases between. This CDR3 is built from 16 residues. The V gene's germline CDR1 is LGHNA and CDR2 YSLEER. The CDR3 loop is CASSQEAGQANYGYTF. The CDR3 nucleotides are TGCGCCAGCAGCCAAGAAGCAGGACAAGCTAACTATGGCTACACCTTC.

The sample holds one count of this clone. The chain joins TRBV11-2 to TRBJ1-1; D call uncertain. This CDR3 is 12 amino acids long. The V and J ends lost 1 base and 7 bases respectively, with 7 bases between them. Germline CDR1 SGHAT, CDR2 FQNNGV. For the CDR3, the DNA is TGTGCCAGCAGCTTAGGTATAAGTGAAGCTTTCTTT. Translated, it gives CASSLGISEAFF.

This chain uses TRBV5-3 with TRBJ1-2; D call uncertain. TRBV5-3 is noted as an ORF with a role that remains uncertain. CDR3 size: 13 residues. V lost 4 bases to trimming and J lost 1 base, with 8 bases between them. The CDR3: CARSPRSNYGYTF. The CDR3 nucleotides are TGTGCCAGAAGCCCCAGGAGTAACTATGGCTACACCTTC.

The chain couples TRBV4-2 to TRBJ2-5, with TRBD2 identical over 8 bases. This CDR3 spans 17 amino acids. Germline V CDR1 and CDR2: LGHNA, YNFKEQ. The V and J ends lost 0 bases and 7 bases, in that order; junction bases with no gene match: 13. In DNA form, the CDR3 reads TGTGCCAGCAGCCAAGATAAAGTGACGGGAGGGCTGTGGACCCAGTACTTC. Translated, it gives CASSQDKVTGGLWTQYF.

The J gene is TRBJ2-1, the V gene TRBV28; possibly TRBD1 for D (5 bases). Trimming removed 6 bases from V and 7 bases from J, with 13 bases in between. The CDR3 spans 13 residues. Germline loops: CDR1 MDHEN, CDR2 SYDVKM. The CDR3 DNA is TGTGCCAGCAGCAGGGTGCATTTGAATGAGCAGTTCTTC. This codes for CASSRVHLNEQFF.

The rearrangement joins TRBV6-6 to TRBJ2-1; D perhaps matches TRBD1 (6 bases). From germline, CDR1 is MNHNY and CDR2 SVGAGI (reference sequence). V gave up 2 bases and J gave up 5 bases, with 16 bases separating them. CDR3 length: 16 amino acids. DNA for the CDR3: TGTGCCAGCAGTTACCCCACGGACAGAAGGAACAATGAGCAGTTCTTC. Translating it yields CASSYPTDRRNNEQFF.

The V call is TRBV6-1, the J call TRBJ1-2; the D is unclear. Trimming cost V 11 bases and J 8 bases, with 18 bases left between them. The CDR3 has 12 residues. Per the germline V gene, CDR1 is MNHNS and CDR2 is SASEGT. CDR3 in DNA: TGTGCCGCGAGCCCTAGGTCTGAAGGCTACACCTTC. Its translation: CAASPRSEGYTF.

The chain joins TRBV6-5 to TRBJ2-1; no definite D call. CDR1 MNHEY and CDR2 SVGAGI come from the germline V gene. The CDR3 is 12 residues long. Trimming removed 6 bases at V and 7 bases at J, with 10 bases between. This CDR3 is CASSPHPNEQFF. In DNA form, the CDR3 reads TGTGCCAGCAGCCCCCATCCGAATGAGCAGTTCTTC.

This chain joins TRBV4-1 and TRBJ1-2; D ambiguous. The CDR3 sequence is 13 residues long. Germline values: CDR1 MGHRA, CDR2 YSYEKL. Trimming removed 1 base at V and 4 bases at J, with 7 bases between. The CDR3 DNA reads TGCGCCAGCAGCCAAGGGGCGGGCTATGGCTACACCTTC. Its translation: CASSQGAGYGYTF.

This rearrangement joins TRBV15 to TRBJ2-1; unclear D gene. Per the germline V gene, CDR1 is LNHNV and CDR2 is YYDKDF (reference sequence). Trimming removed 1 base from V and 0 bases from J, with 7 bases in between. The CDR3 is 15 residues long. CDR3: CATSRGLSSYNEQFF. In nucleotides, the CDR3 is TGTGCCACCAGCAGAGGTCTCAGCTCCTACAATGAGCAGTTCTTC.

The chain combines TRBV27 with TRBJ2-1, with TRBD2 identical over 7 bases. V trimming: 3 bases; J trimming: 7 bases; junction bases outside the gene matches: 12. The CDR3 covers 16 residues. CDR1 MNHEY and CDR2 SMNVEV come from the germline V gene (reference sequence). The chain's CDR3 is CASSFSAGDLGNEQFF. CDR3 DNA sequence: TGTGCCAGCAGTTTTTCGGCGGGAGATCTGGGTAATGAGCAGTTCTTC.

The chain couples TRBV11-2 to TRBJ2-3; 8 nucleotides line up with TRBD2. The CDR3 contains 14 residues. CDR1 and CDR2 (germline): SGHAT, FQNNGV. V was pared by 5 bases and J by 5 bases, with 6 bases of the junction left unmatched. The CDR3 region has the DNA TGTGCCAGCAGCAAAAGACTAGCGTTAGATACGCAGTATTTT. Protein: CASSKRLALDTQYF. Full variable domain (rest looked up from reference TRBV11-2 and TRBJ2-3): EAGVAQSPRYKIIEKRQSVAFWCNPISGHATLYWYQQILGQGPKLLIQFQNNGVVDDSQLPKDRFSAERLKGVDSTLKIQPAKLEDSAVYLCASSKRLALDTQYFGPGTRLTVL.